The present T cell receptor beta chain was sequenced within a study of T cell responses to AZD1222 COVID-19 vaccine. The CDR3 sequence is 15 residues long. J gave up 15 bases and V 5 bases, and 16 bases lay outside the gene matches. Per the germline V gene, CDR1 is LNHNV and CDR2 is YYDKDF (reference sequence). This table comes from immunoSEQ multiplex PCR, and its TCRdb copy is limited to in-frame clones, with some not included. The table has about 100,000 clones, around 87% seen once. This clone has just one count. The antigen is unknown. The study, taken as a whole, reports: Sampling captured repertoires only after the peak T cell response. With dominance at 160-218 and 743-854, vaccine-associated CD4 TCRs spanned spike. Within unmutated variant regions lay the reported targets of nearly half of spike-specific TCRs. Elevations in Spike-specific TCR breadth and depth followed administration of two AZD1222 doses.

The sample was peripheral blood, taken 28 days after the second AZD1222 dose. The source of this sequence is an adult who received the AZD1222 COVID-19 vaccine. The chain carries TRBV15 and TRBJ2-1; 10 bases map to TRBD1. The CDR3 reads CATSSPNRQGAIRFF. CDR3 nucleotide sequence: TGTGCCACCAGCTCACCTAATCGACAGGGGGCCATTCGGTTCTTC.